These 31 T cell receptor beta chains were all obtained from the same sample, sequenced in a study of regulatory T cells in long-lasting Graves disease. For TCR beta, libraries came from iRepertoire HTBI primers and Arm-PCR of CDR3 regions. TCRdb reprocessed the multiplex PCR reads with MiXCR, giving one entry per CDR3 protein. This table has nearly 350,000 distinct CDR3 sequences, around a fifth appearing once. Regarding time point: persistent/refractory GD, antithyroid drugs over 5 years with positive TRAb. Researchers made the TCR library from RNA that was extracted from PBMCs. This sample comprised peripheral blood mononuclear cells (PBMCs), obtained when the disease was refractory, from a patient treated with antithyroid drugs. These receptors were collected from a female donor with Graves disease.

To note about this clonotype: The junction does not match germline at one end; this may be a read error. The V and J genes are TRBV5-1 and TRBJ2-7; TRBD2 is a possible D gene (5 bases). The CDR3 is made up of 12 amino acids. CDR1 and CDR2 (germline): SGHRS, YFSETQ. This CDR3 reads CASSLRAGNHVF. The CDR3 DNA sequence: TGCGCCAGCAGCTTACGAGCCGGGAATCATGTCTTC.

This clonotype was observed many times. V is TRBV2 and J is TRBJ1-5; D unclear. Germline CDR1 reads SNHLY; CDR2 reads FYNNEI. The CDR3 totals 14 residues. The V gene lost 5 bases and the J gene lost 3 bases, with 11 bases spanning the gap. The CDR3 protein is CASSSQEFNQPQHF. In nucleotides, the CDR3 is TGTGCCAGCAGTTCGCAGGAATTCAATCAGCCCCAGCATTTT.

The genes are TRBV6-2 or TRBV6-3 and TRBJ1-2, with TRBD1 as a possible D gene (5 bases). This CDR3 contains 13 residues. The V gene's germline CDR1 is MNHEY and CDR2 SVGEGT. The V gene lost 2 bases and the J gene lost 5 bases, with 9 bases spanning the gap. CDR3 DNA sequence: TGTGCCAGCAGTTACATCTCAGGGTATGGCTACACCTTC. Translating it yields CASSYISGYGYTF.

The gene calls are TRBV7-6 and TRBJ2-7; D is perhaps TRBD1 (6 bases). The germline V gene has CDR1 SGHVS and CDR2 FNYEAQ. V lost 4 bases, J lost 7 bases, and 17 bases lay in between. The CDR3 length is 14 residues. The CDR3 DNA reads TGTGCCAGCAGCTCCTGGACAGACGCCTCAGAGCAGTACTTC. Encoded protein: CASSSWTDASEQYF. Filled out from reference TRBV7-6 and TRBJ2-7, the complete variable domain reads GAGVSQSPRYKVTKRGQDVALRCDPISGHVSLYWYRQALGQGPEFLTYFNYEAQQDKSGLPNDRFSAERPEGSISTLTIQRTEQRDSAMYRCASSSWTDASEQYFGPGTRLTVT.

The rearrangement links TRBV5-1 to TRBJ2-7; D remains ambiguous. The CDR3 has 13 residues. V lost 2 bases and J 5 bases, leaving 11 bases between the germline ends. Germline values: CDR1 SGHRS, CDR2 YFSETQ. The CDR3 sequence: CASSFPHSNEQYF. The CDR3 nucleotides are TGCGCCAGCAGCTTCCCACACTCTAACGAGCAGTACTTC.

This clonotype was observed a handful of times. The CDR3 nucleotides read TGCAGTGCTAGAGATGTGACTAGCGCTTACTACGAGCAGTACTTC. It translates to CSARDVTSAYYEQYF. The chain recombines TRBV20-1 with TRBJ2-7; 8 nucleotides match TRBD2. V lost 0 bases, J lost 3 bases, and 7 bases stayed unmatched. Germline V gives CDR1 DFQATT, CDR2 SNEGSKA (reference sequence). This CDR3 has 15 residues.

This clonotype came up many times. This chain uses TRBV25-1 with TRBJ2-3; the D is unclear. The J call could be wrong; TRBJ1-1 is a better fit for the DNA end. From germline, CDR1 is MGHDK and CDR2 SYGVNS. The CDR3 is 13 residues long. CDR3 sequence: CASSEGLGAEAFF. Here the CDR3 DNA reads TGTGCCAGCAGTGAAGGGCTGGGCGCTGAAGCTTTCTTT.

Regarding this clonotype: This likely comes from a read error, as the CDR3 has no conserved phenylalanine or tryptophan at its end. The V and J genes are TRBV10-3 and TRBJ2-7; TRBD1 matches at 7 bases. This CDR3 has 12 amino acids. CDR1 and CDR2 (germline): ENHRY, SYGVKD. V lost 6 bases to trimming and J lost 5 bases; unmatched junction nucleotides: 4. The chain's CDR3 is CAISLQGNEQYS. The CDR3 coding sequence is TGTGCCATCAGCCTACAGGGGAACGAGCAGTACTCC.

This clonotype has at least ten counts. The chain joins TRBV20-1 to TRBJ1-5, with D hard to call. Germline V gives CDR1 DFQATT, CDR2 SNEGSKA (reference sequence). This CDR3 comprises 14 residues. The V and J ends lost 3 bases and 3 bases respectively, with 12 bases between them. The CDR3 loop reads CSASLGRINQPQHF. The DNA of the CDR3 is TGCAGTGCTAGCCTAGGACGGATCAATCAGCCCCAGCATTTT.

The CDR3, as DNA: TGCAGCGTTCCAGCGGGGGGGCGGTCTGAGCAGTTCTTC. This encodes CSVPAGGRSEQFF. The V and J genes are TRBV29-1 and TRBJ2-1, with 10 bases matching TRBD2. The germline V gene encodes CDR1 SQVTM and CDR2 ANQGSEA. The CDR3 has 13 amino acids. Trimming removed 5 bases from V and 9 bases from J; junction bases left unmatched: 7.

V and J are TRBV9 and TRBJ2-5; tentatively, D is TRBD2 (7 bases). Trimming cost V 3 bases and J 4 bases, with 16 bases left between them. Per germline, CDR1 SGDLS and CDR2 YYNGEE. The CDR3 is made up of 15 amino acids. CDR3 nucleotides: TGTGCCAGCAGCGCCACGGGGGGCTCGGTAGAGACCCAGTACTTC. This translates into CASSATGGSVETQYF.

This clonotype appeared many times. The chain is built from TRBV12-3 or TRBV12-4 and TRBJ2-5; D remains unclear. Between the trimmed V and J ends, which lost 4 bases and 2 bases, there was a span of 8 bases. The CDR3 extends over 13 amino acids. CDR3 in amino acids: CASSSDTQETQYF. CDR3 DNA: TGTGCCAGCAGTTCCGACACACAAGAGACCCAGTACTTC.

Ten or more counts support this clonotype. The V call is TRBV20-1, the J call TRBJ1-1; TRBD1 is a possible D gene (5 bases). The germline V gene encodes CDR1 DFQATT and CDR2 SNEGSKA (reference sequence). V shed 3 bases and J shed 1 base, with 12 bases lying between them. CDR3 length equals 14 residues. CDR3 sequence reads: CSASGGFRNTEAFF. The CDR3 nucleotides are TGCAGTGCTAGCGGGGGTTTTCGGAACACTGAAGCTTTCTTT.

This clonotype showed up many times. The rearrangement joins TRBV6-1 to TRBJ1-4; D is uncertain. The V gene's germline CDR1 is MNHNS and CDR2 SASEGT. The CDR3 spans 14 residues. Trimming took off 6 bases at V and 4 bases at J, with 12 bases between the two ends. CDR3 DNA sequence: TGTGCCAGCAGCGGACGGCCCCTTAATGAAAAACTGTTTTTT. Protein product: CASSGRPLNEKLFF.

This clonotype was detected ten times or more. V and J are TRBV7-9 and TRBJ2-5; no definite D call. Germline CDR1 reads SEHNR; CDR2 reads FQNEAQ (reference sequence). The CDR3 runs 12 residues. Trimming took 4 bases from V and 0 from J, leaving 3 bases between them. CDR3 residues: CASSWDQETQYF. The DNA for the CDR3 is TGTGCCAGCAGCTGGGACCAAGAGACCCAGTACTTC.

The CDR3 DNA reads as TGTGCCACCAGAGGACGGCCCGGGGAGCTGTTTTTT. This gives the protein CATRGRPGELFF. The chain couples TRBV24-1 to TRBJ2-2; D is undetermined. The V end lost 7 bases, the J end lost 6 bases, and 8 bases lay between the germline ends. This CDR3 is built from 12 residues. Germline V gene lookup returns CDR1 KGHDR and CDR2 SFDVKD.

The rearrangement links TRBV7-2 to TRBJ1-6; possibly TRBD1 for D (6 bases). The CDR3 has 13 amino acids. Germline assignment: CDR1 SGHTA and CDR2 FQGNSA. V dropped 11 bases and J dropped 9 bases, with 17 bases sitting between them. Written as DNA, the CDR3 is TGTGCCGGGGGGGCCCGAGTGGGTTCACCCCTCCACTTT. Translation: CAGGARVGSPLHF.

This clonotype was seen more than once but under ten times. This rearrangement joins TRBV10-3 to TRBJ2-4, with 8 nucleotides matching TRBD1. V shed 0 bases and J 3 bases; nucleotides not matched to a gene: 7. The CDR3 runs 17 residues. Looked up from germline, CDR1 is ENHRY and CDR2 is SYGVKD. This CDR3 is CAISESLLQGGKNIQYF. CDR3 nucleotides: TGTGCCATCAGTGAGTCGCTCCTACAGGGGGGCAAAAACATTCAGTACTTC.

Many counts were recorded for this clonotype. This sequence joins TRBV3-1 and TRBJ1-6; no definite D call. Germline values: CDR1 LGHDT, CDR2 YNNKEL (reference sequence). V was clipped by 3 bases and J by 11 bases, with 8 bases between them. There are 12 residues in the CDR3. The CDR3 protein is CASSHGSAPLHF. CDR3 in DNA: TGTGCCAGCAGCCATGGCAGCGCACCCCTCCACTTT.

This clonotype was seen ten or more times. The chain is built from TRBV2 and TRBJ1-5, with D hard to call. The CDR3 covers 13 residues. Germline V gives CDR1 SNHLY, CDR2 FYNNEI. Trimming pared 4 bases from V and 7 bases from J, leaving 11 bases between. Written as DNA, the CDR3 is TGTGCCAGCAGTGTGGAAGGTCTCCAGCCCCAGCATTTT. Translating it yields CASSVEGLQPQHF.

This clonotype was seen at least ten times. This rearrangement joins TRBV15 to TRBJ2-4; the D is unclear. The germline V gene has CDR1 LNHNV and CDR2 YYDKDF (reference sequence). The ends were cut back, 1 base at V and 5 bases at J, with 9 bases in the middle. There are 14 residues in the CDR3. This chain's CDR3 is CATSRGDIENIQYF. The DNA of the CDR3 is TGTGCCACCAGCAGAGGCGACATAGAAAACATTCAGTACTTC.

This clonotype was seen many times. V usage is TRBV28 and J usage is TRBJ2-7; D may be TRBD1 (5 bases). The CDR3 sequence is 14 residues long. Trimming stripped 5 bases from V and 6 bases from J, with 17 bases between. Germline lookup yields CDR1 MDHEN and CDR2 SYDVKM. The CDR3 region is CASSPGRRVGEQYF. CDR3 sequence (DNA): TGTGCCAGCAGTCCCGGCCGCAGGGTGGGCGAGCAGTACTTC.

There are a few counts of this clonotype. V gene TRBV24-1 combines with J gene TRBJ1-2, with TRBD1 matching over 10 bases. CDR1 KGHDR and CDR2 SFDVKD come from the germline V gene. Trimming cost V 2 bases and J 1 base; bases outside gene matches: 9. The CDR3 runs 18 residues. CDR3 sequence (DNA): TGTGCCACCAGTGATTCAACCCCGACAGGGGGCGGTAACTATGGCTACACCTTC. Its translation: CATSDSTPTGGGNYGYTF.

The chain couples TRBV20-1 to TRBJ1-4; D unresolved. V lost 0 bases and J 2 bases, leaving 7 bases between the germline ends. Germline CDR1 is DFQATT and CDR2 is SNEGSKA (reference sequence). The CDR3 loop spans 14 amino acids. The CDR3 sequence: CSAREGRTNEKLFF. The CDR3 region has the DNA TGCAGTGCTAGAGAGGGCCGCACTAATGAAAAACTGTTTTTT.

This clonotype was counted ten times or more. This chain links TRBV29-1 with TRBJ1-2, with a possible D match to TRBD1 (5 bases). Germline CDR1 and CDR2: SQVTM and ANQGSEA. This CDR3 comprises 13 residues. Trimming removed 3 bases at V and 4 bases at J, with 12 bases between. CDR3 DNA: TGCAGCGTTGACAGGGTCCATCTCTATGGCTACACCTTC. Translation: CSVDRVHLYGYTF.

This clonotype came up many times. The CDR3 reads CASSSTRVFHEKLFF. The CDR3 nucleotides read TGTGCCAGCAGTTCGACAAGGGTCTTCCATGAAAAACTGTTTTTT. V usage is TRBV28 and J usage is TRBJ1-4; D is unresolved. This CDR3 spans 15 amino acids. Trimming pared 4 bases from V and 6 bases from J, leaving 15 bases between. Germline CDR1 reads MDHEN; CDR2 reads SYDVKM.

The J gene is TRBJ2-7, the V gene TRBV7-9; no reliable D call. Germline V gene sequence: CDR1 SEHNR, CDR2 FQNEAQ (reference sequence). Trimming pared 1 base from V and 5 bases from J, leaving 6 bases between. CDR3 size: 12 residues. For the CDR3, the DNA is TGTGCCAGCAGCTTAGGTCCCCACGAGCAGTACTTC. Translating gives CASSLGPHEQYF.

This clonotype was seen ten or more times. This chain joins TRBV3-1 and TRBJ1-1; perhaps TRBD1 as D (6 bases). This CDR3 is 12 amino acids long. Trimming took 4 bases from V and 7 from J, leaving 10 bases between them. Germline CDR1 LGHDT, CDR2 YNNKEL (reference sequence). CDR3 DNA sequence: TGTGCCAGCAGCCGCGGACAGTTTGAAGCTTTCTTT. Amino acid sequence: CASSRGQFEAFF.

This clonotype came up many times. This chain connects TRBV2 to TRBJ2-5; no clear D. Germline lookup yields CDR1 SNHLY and CDR2 FYNNEI. V lost 4 bases, J lost 1 base, and 13 bases lay in between. The CDR3 contains 15 residues. CDR3 in DNA: TGTGCCAGCAGTGGCAAGGGTCACAGCCAAGAGACCCAGTACTTC. Encoded protein: CASSGKGHSQETQYF. Drawing the rest from reference TRBV2 and TRBJ2-5, the complete variable domain is EPEVTQTPSHQVTQMGQEVILRCVPISNHLYFYWYRQILGQKVEFLVSFYNNEISEKSEIFDDQFSVERPDGSNFTLKIRSTKLEDSAMYFCASSGKGHSQETQYFGPGTRLLVL.

This clonotype appeared many times. V usage is TRBV7-2 and J usage is TRBJ1-6; D unresolved. Germline V gene lookup returns CDR1 SGHTA and CDR2 FQGNSA. V gave up 2 bases and J gave up 0 bases, with 11 bases separating them. The CDR3 has 17 amino acids. CDR3 nucleotide sequence: TGTGCCAGCAGCTTATTTCCGCAGAGCTCCTATAATTCACCCCTCCACTTT. This codes for CASSLFPQSSYNSPLHF.

This clonotype has a handful of counts. The V call is TRBV7-2, the J call TRBJ2-5, with TRBD2 identical over 10 bases. The V gene's germline CDR1 is SGHTA and CDR2 FQGNSA. Germline trimming cut 5 bases from V and 5 bases from J; bases unmatched to any gene: 8. CDR3 length: 15 residues. The CDR3 sequence: CASSILAGARETQYF. CDR3 sequence (DNA): TGTGCCAGCAGCATCCTAGCGGGGGCTCGGGAGACCCAGTACTTC.